Below, 14 T cell receptor beta chains from the same sample are listed, as sequenced in a study of cytomegalovirus exposure and HLA in healthy donors. Researchers ran the PCR with 60 Vbeta and 13 Jbeta primers. The assay was immunoSEQ multiplex PCR, and TCRdb's table has in-frame clones only and misses some. The data show roughly 100,000 clones, 82% seen once. The sequencing sample was made of PBMCs. The receptor set was obtained from a man aged 45-65 years in good health and CMV-seronegative.

This clone was counted only a few times. The genes are TRBV10-2 and TRBJ2-3; the D gene is possibly TRBD1 (5 bases). The CDR3 is 14 amino acids. V shed 4 bases and J shed 3 bases, with 11 bases lying between them. The germline gives CDR1 WSHSY, CDR2 SAAADI. The CDR3 DNA reads TGCGCCAGCAGTGCCAGGGTAGGGACAGATACGCAGTATTTT. Its translation: CASSARVGTDTQYF.

The chain uses TRBV5-1 and TRBJ1-2; unclear D gene. The germline V and J ends were trimmed by 7 bases and 5 bases, with 15 bases remaining between them. In germline, CDR1 is SGHRS, CDR2 YFSETQ. The CDR3 consists of 13 residues. Here the CDR3 reads CASAPAQAYGYTF. The CDR3 bases are TGCGCCAGCGCTCCGGCCCAGGCTTATGGCTACACCTTC. The variable domain in full, completed from reference TRBV5-1 and TRBJ1-2, reads KAGVTQTPRYLIKTRGQQVTLSCSPISGHRSVSWYQQTPGQGLQFLFEYFSETQRNKGNFPGRFSGRQFSNSRSEMNVSTLELGDSALYLCASAPAQAYGYTFGSGTRLTVV.

The CDR3 DNA follows: TGTGCCAGCAGCCTCTGGCGGACGGGAACAACTGAAGCTTTCTTT. It yields the protein CASSLWRTGTTEAFF. The chain joins TRBV4-2 to TRBJ1-1; unclear D gene. V was shortened by 4 bases and J by 5 bases, with 17 bases between the two germline ends. From germline, CDR1 is LGHNA and CDR2 YNFKEQ. CDR3 length equals 15 residues.

The chain recombines TRBV2 with TRBJ2-7, with D tentatively TRBD2 (6 bases). Germline CDR1 reads SNHLY; CDR2 reads FYNNEI. The CDR3 has 13 amino acids. V was pared by 6 bases and J by 3 bases, with 12 bases between. Written as DNA, the CDR3 is TGTGCCAGCAGAGAGGGACTTCTCTACGAGCAGTACTTC. It yields the protein CASREGLLYEQYF.

This clone was observed a few times. The CDR3: CASSLWTANTEAFF. As DNA, the CDR3 is TGCGCCAGCAGCTTGTGGACAGCGAACACTGAAGCTTTCTTT. J is TRBJ1-1 and V is TRBV5-1; perhaps TRBD1 as D (6 bases). The CDR3 is made up of 14 amino acids. CDR1 is SGHRS and CDR2 is YFSETQ in the germline V gene. V shed 1 base and J shed 1 base, with 8 bases lying between them.

As for this clone: One end of the junction varies from germline; a read error may be responsible. The chain combines TRBV7-9 with TRBJ2-5; D may be TRBD2 (6 bases). The CDR3 covers 12 residues. Germline V gene data show CDR1 as SEHNR and CDR2 as FQNEAQ (reference sequence). CDR3 nucleotide sequence: TGTTCCAGCAGCCCCGGAGGGGAGACCCAGTACTTC. Its protein product is CSSSPGGETQYF.

For the CDR3, the DNA is TGCAGCGTTTTGGGTAGCTTCTCTGGGGCCAACGTCCTGACTTTC. As protein: CSVLGSFSGANVLTF. The V gene is TRBV29-1, the J gene TRBJ2-6, with no clear D. Looked up from germline, CDR1 is SQVTM and CDR2 is ANQGSEA. The V end was cut by 5 bases, the J end by 0 bases, with 11 bases between. CDR3 length: 15 residues. Using reference TRBV29-1 and TRBJ2-6 for the parts outside the CDR3, the full variable domain is SAVISQKPSRDICQRGTSLTIQCQVDSQVTMMFWYRQQPGQSLTLIATANQGSEATYESGFVIDKFPISRPNLTFSTLTVSNMSPEDSSIYLCSVLGSFSGANVLTFGAGSRLTVL.

The chain couples TRBV28 to TRBJ2-5, with a tentative D call TRBD2 (6 bases). Germline-derived CDR1 and CDR2 are MDHEN and SYDVKM. This CDR3 spans 14 amino acids. V lost 7 bases and J 5 bases, leaving 17 bases between the germline ends. The CDR3 bases are TGTGCCAGCACCCCTGGGCGGGGCTGGGAGACCCAGTACTTC. Amino acid sequence: CASTPGRGWETQYF.

The V and J genes are TRBV5-6 and TRBJ2-3; TRBD2 agrees at 7 bases. This CDR3 comprises 18 residues. V gave up 0 bases and J gave up 0 bases; unmatched junction bases: 10. Germline CDR1 is SGHDT and CDR2 is YYEEEE. The DNA for the CDR3 is TGTGCCAGCAGCTTGGGGGGGGGTGTGTGGACTAGCACAGATACGCAGTATTTT. Translation: CASSLGGGVWTSTDTQYF.

The chain combines TRBV2 with TRBJ1-2; weak D call: TRBD1 (6 bases). The V and J ends lost 0 bases and 3 bases respectively, with 14 bases between them. The V gene's germline CDR1 is SNHLY and CDR2 FYNNEI. The CDR3 covers 16 residues. CDR3 nucleotides: TGTGCCAGCAGTGAAGCCCCCTCCGCAGGGGACTATGGCTACACCTTC. This gives the protein CASSEAPSAGDYGYTF.

The chain employs TRBV2 and TRBJ2-3; the D gene is possibly TRBD1 (5 bases). This CDR3 comprises 14 residues. CDR1 is SNHLY and CDR2 is FYNNEI in the germline V gene. V was pared by 8 bases and J by 0 bases, with 12 bases between. CDR3 in DNA: TGTGCCAGCTTGGACATGGGTAGCACAGATACGCAGTATTTT. This gives the protein CASLDMGSTDTQYF.

The V call is TRBV7-2, the J call TRBJ1-5; D is unclear. Germline V gives CDR1 SGHTA, CDR2 FQGNSA. CDR3 length: 12 residues. The V end lost 3 bases, the J end lost 9 bases, and 9 bases lay between the germline ends. The CDR3 DNA sequence: TGTGCCAGCAGCTTTTTGGGAGGGCCCCAGCATTTT. It translates to CASSFLGGPQHF.

This chain uses TRBV19 with TRBJ2-5; 10 bases are a match to TRBD2. The CDR3 sequence is 16 residues long. Germline V CDR1 and CDR2: LNHDA, SQIVND (reference sequence). The J segment lost 2 bases and the V segment lost 4 bases, leaving 7 bases of the junction unmatched. DNA of the CDR3: TGTGCCAGTAGTAAATTAGCGGGGGGCCGACAAGAGACCCAGTACTTC. This codes for CASSKLAGGRQETQYF.

This clone showed up just once. J is TRBJ2-7 and V is TRBV12-2; TRBD2, the D gene given by the table, was not confirmed from the DNA. TRBV12-2 is a pseudogene locus. The CDR3 consists of 14 residues. The DNA of the CDR3 is TGTGCAAGTCGCCCCCGGGTAGAGTACGGTGAGCAGTACGTC. Translating it yields CASRPRVEYGEQYV.